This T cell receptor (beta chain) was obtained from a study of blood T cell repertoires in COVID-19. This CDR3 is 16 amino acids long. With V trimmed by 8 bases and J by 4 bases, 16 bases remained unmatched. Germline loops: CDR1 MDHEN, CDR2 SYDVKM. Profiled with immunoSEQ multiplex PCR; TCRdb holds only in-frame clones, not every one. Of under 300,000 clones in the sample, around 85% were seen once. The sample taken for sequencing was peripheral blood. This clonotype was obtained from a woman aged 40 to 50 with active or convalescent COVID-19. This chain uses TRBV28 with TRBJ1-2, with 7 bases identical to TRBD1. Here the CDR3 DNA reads TGTGCCAGCGTCTCACCGGGACAGTATAACAGCTATGGCTACACCTTC. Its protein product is CASVSPGQYNSYGYTF.